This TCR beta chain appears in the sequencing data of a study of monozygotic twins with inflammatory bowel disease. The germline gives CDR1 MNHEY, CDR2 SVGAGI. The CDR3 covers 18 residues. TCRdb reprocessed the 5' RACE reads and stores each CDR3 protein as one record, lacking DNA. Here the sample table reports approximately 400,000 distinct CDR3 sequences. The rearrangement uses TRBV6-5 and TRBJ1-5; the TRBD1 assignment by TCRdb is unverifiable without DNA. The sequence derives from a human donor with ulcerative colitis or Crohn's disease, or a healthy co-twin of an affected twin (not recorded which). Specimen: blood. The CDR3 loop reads CASSPGRDRGLQAQPQHF.